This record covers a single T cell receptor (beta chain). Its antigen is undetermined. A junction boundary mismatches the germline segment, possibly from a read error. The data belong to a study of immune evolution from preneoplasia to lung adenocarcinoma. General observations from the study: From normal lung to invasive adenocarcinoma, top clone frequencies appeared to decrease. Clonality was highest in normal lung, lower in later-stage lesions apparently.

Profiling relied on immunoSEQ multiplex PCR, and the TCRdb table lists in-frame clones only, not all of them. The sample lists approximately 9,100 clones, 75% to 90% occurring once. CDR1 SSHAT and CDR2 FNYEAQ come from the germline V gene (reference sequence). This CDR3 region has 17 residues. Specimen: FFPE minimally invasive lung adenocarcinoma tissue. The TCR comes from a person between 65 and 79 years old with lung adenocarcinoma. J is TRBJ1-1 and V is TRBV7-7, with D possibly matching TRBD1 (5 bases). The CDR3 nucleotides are TGTGCTAGCAGCTCACAAATAATTGGGGGGGGAATGACTGAAGCTTTCTTT. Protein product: CASSSQIIGGGMTEAFF.